This is a list of T cell receptor beta chains from one sample in a study of vaccination effects on CD4 cells after COVID-19. Their target antigens are unknown. Profiling relied on immunoSEQ multiplex PCR, and the TCRdb table lists in-frame clones only, not all of them. The sample contains approximately 70,000 clones, 65% to 85% of which appear only once. The sample consisted of CD4+ T cells from PBMCs cultured with HIV peptides, taken before COVID-19 vaccination. These receptors all stem from a human donor who had a prior SARS-CoV-2 infection. The CDR3 runs from the conserved cysteine through the conserved F or W. The D gene is left open where the match is weak. The listing skips clone size in some rows; elsewhere it reads once, few, many or a size class.

D gene	V gene	J gene	clone size	CDR3 DNA	CDR3 protein
-	TRBV6-4	TRBJ2-1	large	TGTGCCAGCAGTGACTCGGGCAGTATGGCCTACAATGAGCAGTTCTTC	CASSDSGSMAYNEQFF
-	TRBV6-6	TRBJ2-5	-	TGTGCCACCCAGGGAGGTTGGGAGACCCAGTACTTC	CATQGGWETQYF
-	TRBV6-1	TRBJ1-2	-	TGTGCCAGCAGTGAGGGGTGGACGGGGCTTCCTAACTATGGCTACACCTTC	CASSEGWTGLPNYGYTF
-	TRBV5-6	TRBJ2-5	-	TGTGCCAGCAGCACAACTCTCAGGGTAGGGACGGAGACCCAGTACTTC	CASSTTLRVGTETQYF
-	TRBV12-3/TRBV12-4	TRBJ2-7	few	TGTGCCAGCAGTTTCGGTCGGTACAGGTCTCACTTC	CASSFGRYRSHF
-	TRBV12-3/TRBV12-4	TRBJ1-4	-	TGTGCCAGCAGTTTAATAACGGACACCGAACTGTTTTTT	CASSLITDTELFF
TRBD1	TRBV29-1	TRBJ1-2	-	TGCAGCGTTCGACAGGGGACAGGGCTTCAGGATGGCTACACCTTC	CSVRQGTGLQDGYTF
-	TRBV10-3	TRBJ1-2	-	TGTGCCATCAGTGGGACAGCCAGAGCTAACTATGGCTACACCTTC	CAISGTARANYGYTF
-	TRBV7-9	TRBJ2-1	few	TGTGCCAGCAGCTTATCCCTGGGGGGCCGCAATGAGCAGTTCTTC	CASSLSLGGRNEQFF
-	TRBV7-3	TRBJ1-1	-	TGTGCCAGCAGCTGGGGGGCCGGGAGAAACACTGAAGCTTTCTTT	CASSWGAGRNTEAFF
TRBD1	TRBV5-1	TRBJ2-4	-	TGCGCCAGCAGCTTGCGGCAGGGGGCAGCCAAAAACATTCAGTACTTC	CASSLRQGAAKNIQYF
-	TRBV5-3	TRBJ2-3	-	TGTGCCAGAAGCTTGGTCACAGATACGCAGTATTTT	CARSLVTDTQYF
TRBD1	TRBV7-9	TRBJ1-1	-	TGTGCCAGCAGCAAACAGGGGACAGTGAACACTGAAGCTTTCTTT	CASSKQGTVNTEAFF
-	TRBV19	TRBJ2-7	-	TGTGCCAGTAGCTCGAGAATCCCTAGCTACGAGCAGTACTTC	CASSSRIPSYEQYF
-	TRBV21-1	TRBJ2-3	-	TGTGCCAGCAATGAGGATACGCAGTATTTT	CASNEDTQYF
-	TRBV3-1/TRBV3-2	TRBJ1-1	-	TGTGCCAGCAGCCCACGGGGAGGCACTGAAGCTTTCTTT	CASSPRGGTEAFF
TRBD2	TRBV4-3	TRBJ2-6	once	TGCGCCAGCAGCCAAGCGACTAGCGGGATGTCTGGGGCCAACGTCCTGACTTTC	CASSQATSGMSGANVLTF
-	TRBV7-2	TRBJ2-1	once	TGTGCCAGCAGCCCGGTGGGGGCGAACCACAATGAGCAGTTCTTC	CASSPVGANHNEQFF
-	TRBV2	TRBJ2-1	few	TGTGCCAGCAGTATCGGCAGGAGCTCCTACAATGAGCAGTTCTTC	CASSIGRSSYNEQFF
TRBD2	TRBV4-1	TRBJ2-5	-	TGCGCCAGCAGCCCCCGATGGAGAGGCGGGGGGAAACAAGAGACCCAGTACTTC	CASSPRWRGGGKQETQYF
-	TRBV9	TRBJ1-5	-	TGTGCCAGCAGCGCGGACCCGAATCAGCCCCAGCATTTT	CASSADPNQPQHF
-	TRBV30	TRBJ2-7	once	TGTGCCTGGAAACAGGCTTTCTCCTACGAGCAGTACTTC	CAWKQAFSYEQYF
-	TRBV5-4	TRBJ2-5	-	TGTGCCAGCAGCTCCCCAAAGGGGGGGAACGGTGAGACCCAGTACTTC	CASSSPKGGNGETQYF
-	TRBV11-2	TRBJ2-5	-	TGTGCCAGCACCTTGAGGCACGGGAGAGAGACCCAGTACTTC	CASTLRHGRETQYF
TRBD2	TRBV5-1	TRBJ2-5	-	TGCGCCAGCAGCTTGACCGGACTAGCGGGGTTCCAAGAGACCCAGTACTTC	CASSLTGLAGFQETQYF
-	TRBV6-5	TRBJ1-2	-	TGTGCCAGCAACCCGACAGCCTATAACTATGGCTACACCTTC	CASNPTAYNYGYTF
-	TRBV18	TRBJ2-1	-	TGTGCCAGCTCCCCATTAAAAGGGGGTATCGATGAGCAGTTCTTC	CASSPLKGGIDEQFF
TRBD2	TRBV24-1	TRBJ2-1	few	TGTGCCACCAGTGATCCGTCTAGCGGGAGGGTTGACAATGAGCAGTTCTTC	CATSDPSSGRVDNEQFF
-	TRBV6-2/TRBV6-3	TRBJ2-1	once	TGTGCCAGCAGTCCCCGTTCTCCCTGGAACCAGGACTACAATGAGCAGTTCTTC	CASSPRSPWNQDYNEQFF
TRBD2	TRBV7-9	TRBJ2-2	-	TGTGCCAGCAGCTTAGAGGAGACTAGCCTCACCGGGGAGCTGTTTTTT	CASSLEETSLTGELFF
-	TRBV2	TRBJ2-7	once	TGTGCCAGCAATCCGAGGGGACACTCCTACGAGCAGTACTTC	CASNPRGHSYEQYF
-	TRBV7-6	TRBJ2-2	-	TGTGCCAGCAGCTTCTCCGGGACACCTATGGGCGGGGAGCTGTTTTTT	CASSFSGTPMGGELFF
-	TRBV19	TRBJ1-5	-	TGTGCCAGTAGTATTGGGGGACCAGGCTCTCGTGGGTCCCAGCATTTT	CASSIGGPGSRGSQHF
-	TRBV11-2	TRBJ2-1	-	TGTGCCAGCAGGCAGGGGGGAGCGGGAGTAATCAATGAGCAGTTCTTC	CASRQGGAGVINEQFF
-	TRBV5-4	TRBJ1-2	-	TGTGCCAGCACCTCCCGGGGGGGGGAGTATGGCTACACCTTC	CASTSRGGEYGYTF
-	TRBV6-6	TRBJ1-4	-	TGTGCCAGCAGTTACCGTTCCAGGGGTGATGAAAAACTGTTTTTT	CASSYRSRGDEKLFF
TRBD2	TRBV2	TRBJ2-3	-	TGTGCCAGCATCTCCTCCCGGGGGGGTCGACCTGGCACGCAGTATTTT	CASISSRGGRPGTQYF
-	TRBV30	TRBJ2-2	few	TGTGCCTGTCCCGCAGGGAACACCGGGGAGCTGTTTTTT	CACPAGNTGELFF
-	TRBV19	TRBJ1-1	few	TGTGCCAGTAGCATCCAGGGTTATACTGAAGCTTTCTTT	CASSIQGYTEAFF
-	TRBV28	TRBJ1-2	-	TGTGCCACCTCGACGGACTATGGCTACACCTTC	CATSTDYGYTF
-	TRBV27	TRBJ2-3	-	TGTGCCAGCACTATGTTCGGCAGTACCCGCACAGATACGCAGTATTTT	CASTMFGSTRTDTQYF
-	TRBV2	TRBJ1-2	-	TGTGCCAGCAGTGCAGGCCGGGTTGGCTACACCTTC	CASSAGRVGYTF
-	TRBV5-4	TRBJ2-1	once	TGTGCCAGCAGCTTGGGTCCGGGGAGCTCCTACAATGAGCAGTTCTTC	CASSLGPGSSYNEQFF
-	TRBV18	TRBJ1-5	few	TGTGCCAGCTCCAAAACGGGGGGGGGCCCTCAGCCCCAGCATTTT	CASSKTGGGPQPQHF
-	TRBV19	TRBJ2-7	once	TGTGCCAGTAGTATTTATGGGGTCGGACCCTACGAGCAGTACTTC	CASSIYGVGPYEQYF
-	TRBV7-2	TRBJ2-5	-	TGTGCCAGCAGCTTAGAAGGGGGGCCCCTTTACTTC	CASSLEGGPLYF
-	TRBV28	TRBJ2-7	-	TGTGCCAGCAGTTCCCCCGCTACAGGGTCCACCTACGAGCAGTACTTC	CASSSPATGSTYEQYF
TRBD1	TRBV6-5	TRBJ2-5	once	TGTGCCACTCGACCGACAGGGTTAGTGACCCAGTACTTC	CATRPTGLVTQYF
-	TRBV11-3	TRBJ2-7	-	TGTGCCAGCAGCTTAGGGTCCTCCTACGAGCAGTACTTC	CASSLGSSYEQYF
-	TRBV12-1	TRBJ2-3	-	TGTGCCAGCAGTTTCATACGGGAGGACACAGATACGCAGTATTTT	CASSFIREDTDTQYF
TRBD2	TRBV5-1	TRBJ2-1	-	TGCGCCAGCAGCCTCGGGACTAGCGGGGGTAACAATGAGCAGTTCTTC	CASSLGTSGGNNEQFF
TRBD2	TRBV7-9	TRBJ2-1	-	TGTGCCAGCAGCCCCAGGACTAGCGGGCACTCCTACAATGAGCAGTTCTTC	CASSPRTSGHSYNEQFF
-	TRBV4-1	TRBJ1-2	-	TGCGCCAGCAGTCCTAGGAGGGGGGCTGGCTACACCTTC	CASSPRRGAGYTF
TRBD2	TRBV28	TRBJ2-3	-	TGTGCCAGCAGTCCGTTAGCGGGGCTTGGGGGAGATACGCAGTATTTT	CASSPLAGLGGDTQYF
-	TRBV10-1	TRBJ2-1	few	TGCGCCAGCAGTCCTCCGGGAGCCTTCCGTGAGCAGTTCTTC	CASSPPGAFREQFF
TRBD1	TRBV5-4	TRBJ1-2	-	TGTGCCAGCAGCCGGGGACAGTCGCCTTACTATGGCTACACCTTC	CASSRGQSPYYGYTF
TRBD1	TRBV10-3	TRBJ2-7	-	TGTGCCATCAGTGGGGACAGGGTTGATGGCGAGCAGTACTTC	CAISGDRVDGEQYF
TRBD1	TRBV5-4	TRBJ2-7	-	TGTGCCAGCAGCACCGGGACAGGGGGCGGCTACGAGCAGTACTTC	CASSTGTGGGYEQYF
-	TRBV7-8	TRBJ2-5	-	TGTGCCAGCAGCCCTTTAAGCGGTCAAGAGACCCAGTACTTC	CASSPLSGQETQYF
-	TRBV7-8	TRBJ1-5	few	TGTGCCAGCAGCTTGAACCTAGGGGGCAATCAGCCCCAGCATTTT	CASSLNLGGNQPQHF